The clone carrying this T cell receptor (beta chain) was detected many times. The data are from a study of T-cell reconstitution after alpha-beta-depleted transplantation in children. The TCRbeta library was prepared with unique molecular identifiers. TCRdb reprocessed the PCR reads with MiXCR, giving one entry per CDR3 protein. The sample includes around 200,000 distinct CDR3 sequences, roughly 10% seen only once; the top ten take 6.2%. Germline assignment: CDR1 SGHNT and CDR2 YYREEE (reference sequence). The CDR3 covers 16 residues. The germline V and J ends were trimmed by 5 bases and 5 bases, with 19 bases remaining between them.

The chain is built from TRBV5-4 and TRBJ1-4; perhaps TRBD1 as D (5 bases). The source is a human donor who donated a stem cell graft to a child with acute lymphoblastic leukemia. Source: PBMCs from the stem cell graft donor, taken from the stem cell graft. CDR3 protein: CASRPTSFGTNEKLFF. DNA for the CDR3: TGTGCCAGCAGACCCACATCCTTCGGGACGAATGAAAAACTGTTTTTT.